This T cell receptor (beta chain) was observed in a study of blood T cell repertoires in COVID-19. This table comes from immunoSEQ multiplex PCR, and its TCRdb copy is limited to in-frame clones, with some not included. The data hold about 150,000 clones, with about 85% observed a single time. Trimming pared 4 bases from V and 0 bases from J, leaving 10 bases between. There are 14 residues in the CDR3. Germline CDR1 and CDR2: MDHEN and SYDVKM. The source is a woman older than 75 with COVID-19, enrolled during active disease. Sequencing used peripheral blood. V and J are TRBV28 and TRBJ2-7; D may be TRBD1 (6 bases). CDR3 loop: CASSSGQFSYEQYF. The CDR3 nucleotides are TGTGCCAGCAGTTCTGGACAGTTCTCCTACGAGCAGTACTTC.